Listed below are T cell receptor beta chains from one sample, sequenced in a study of cytomegalovirus exposure and HLA in healthy donors. Produced via immunoSEQ multiplex PCR; TCRdb's table is partial and in-frame only. In the table there are 91,000 or so clones, about 80% of which are singletons. The sequenced sample was PBMCs. The receptors shown here come from a man aged 25 to 45 in good health and CMV-seropositive. Both conserved end residues are trimmed from each CDR3. The order of the fields is J gene, V gene, CDR3 protein.

>TRBJ2-7|TRBV10-3
AISESGGASYEQY
>TRBJ1-2|TRBV2
ASRAGYYGYT
>TRBJ1-1|TRBV4-3
ASSPVANTEAF
>TRBJ2-7|TRBV4-1
ASSQGPSGNPYEQY
>TRBJ2-1|TRBV4-1
ASSQDGTSGYNEQF
>TRBJ2-1|TRBV5-1
ASSFGQSSGYEQF
>TRBJ2-1|TRBV10-3
ASGGDRGSYNEQF
>TRBJ1-1|TRBV20-1
SARANTEAF
>TRBJ1-2|TRBV27
ASSLSMAGGWYGYT
>TRBJ1-1|TRBV7-7
ASSLRKNTEAF
>TRBJ1-2|TRBV7-2
ASSLQGATGYT
>TRBJ1-5|TRBV7-2
ASSQSGGAGQPQH
>TRBJ2-1|TRBV27
ASGEGLAGHNEQF
>TRBJ2-5|TRBV7-3
ASSVDRESETQY
>TRBJ2-7|TRBV30
AWLISGTSGYEQY
>TRBJ1-1|TRBV12-1
ASSPERRQGVNNTEAF
>TRBJ2-7|TRBV14
ASRQGYEQY